The next 11 T cell receptor beta chains were all read from a single sample in a study of OX40 agonist ivuxolimab in advanced cancers. Profiled with immunoSEQ multiplex PCR; TCRdb holds only in-frame clones, not every one. This sample has about 48,000 clones, with approximately 92% found just once. Sequenced here: CD4+ or CD8+ T cells sorted from blood, sampled in a trial of the OX40 agonist ivuxolimab. These receptors came from an adult with an advanced solid tumor such as melanoma, head and neck, liver or kidney cancer.

This clone has just one count. An end of the junction does not agree with germline; a read error may underlie this. The chain is built from TRBV18 and TRBJ2-7, with D unclear. The CDR3 spans 14 residues. Germline CDR1 reads KGHSH; CDR2 reads LQKENI. CDR3 in amino acids: CASSPPAERHEQYF. CDR3 nucleotides: TGTGCCAGCTCCCCACCCGCAGAGAGGCACGAGCAGTACTTC.

The chain has TRBV27 and TRBJ1-5, with 8 nucleotides matching TRBD1. The germline V gene encodes CDR1 MNHEY and CDR2 SMNVEV (reference sequence). V was clipped by 5 bases and J by 2 bases; unmatched bases: 11. The CDR3 contains 17 residues. The CDR3 DNA reads as TGTGCCAGCAGTCCGGACAGGGAGTATTGGGGCAATCAGCCCCAGCATTTT. Translating it yields CASSPDREYWGNQPQHF.

This chain connects TRBV5-1 to TRBJ2-5; a possible D gene is TRBD2 (7 bases). V lost 4 bases, J lost 5 bases, and 21 bases lay in between. The V gene's germline CDR1 is SGHRS and CDR2 YFSETQ. This CDR3 is built from 16 residues. The CDR3 sequence is CASSLAGAARGETQYF. The DNA for the CDR3 is TGCGCCAGCAGCCTCGCGGGGGCGGCCCGCGGGGAGACCCAGTACTTC.

V and J are TRBV28 and TRBJ1-6, with D maybe TRBD1 (5 bases). V lost 6 bases and J 7 bases, leaving 13 bases between the germline ends. This CDR3 comprises 14 residues. Germline V lookup: CDR1 MDHEN, CDR2 SYDVKM. The CDR3 loop is CASSTGTANSPLHF. The DNA for the CDR3 is TGTGCCAGCAGCACCGGGACGGCGAATTCACCCCTCCACTTT. The entire variable domain, with the rest obtained from reference TRBV28 and TRBJ1-6, is as follows: DVKVTQSSRYLVKRTGEKVFLECVQDMDHENMFWYRQDPGLGLRLIYFSYDVKMKEKGDIPEGYSVSREKKERFSLILESASTNQTSMYLCASSTGTANSPLHFGNGTRLTVT.

The rearrangement joins TRBV18 to TRBJ1-1; no clear D gene. CDR3 size: 13 residues. V shed 3 bases and J shed 7 bases, with 12 bases lying between them. The germline CDR1 and CDR2 sequences are KGHSH and LQKENI. The CDR3 bases are TGTGCCAGCTCACCCGGGTCCGGAGTTGAAGCTTTCTTT. This sequence encodes CASSPGSGVEAFF.

The chain recombines TRBV30 with TRBJ2-6; D is undetermined. The germline CDR1 and CDR2 sequences are GTSNPN and SVGIG (reference sequence). Between the trimmed V and J ends, which lost 1 base and 0 bases, there was a span of 7 bases. This CDR3 is 15 amino acids long. CDR3 amino acids: CAWSGSHSGANVLTF. Written as DNA, the CDR3 is TGTGCCTGGAGTGGGAGCCACTCTGGGGCCAACGTCCTGACTTTC.

V is TRBV11-2 and J is TRBJ2-3, with TRBD2 matching 8 bases. Trimming took 1 base from V and 8 from J; bases not matched to a gene: 5. Germline values: CDR1 SGHAT, CDR2 FQNNGV. This CDR3 is 14 amino acids long. CDR3 residues: CASSLVIGGGTQYF. CDR3 in DNA: TGTGCCAGCAGCTTAGTAATCGGGGGGGGTACGCAGTATTTT.

The chain has TRBV7-8 and TRBJ2-5; no reliable D call. V lost 1 base to trimming and J lost 5 bases, with 8 bases between them. Germline V lookup: CDR1 SGHVS, CDR2 FQNEAQ. The CDR3 is made up of 13 amino acids. The CDR3 region has the DNA TGTGCCAGCAGCTTAGGCTTGGGTGAGACCCAGTACTTC. This sequence encodes CASSLGLGETQYF.

This chain uses TRBV19 with TRBJ2-2; a possible D gene is TRBD1 (6 bases). The CDR3 has 14 amino acids. V was trimmed by 5 bases and J by 1 base, leaving 8 bases between them. In germline, CDR1 is LNHDA, CDR2 SQIVND (reference sequence). The CDR3 region is CASSGGQNTGELFF. The CDR3 DNA follows: TGTGCCAGTAGTGGGGGACAGAACACCGGGGAGCTGTTTTTT.

This clone was found once. A read error may produce the germline difference seen at one junction end. The rearrangement links TRBV7-7 to TRBJ2-5, with 10 bases matching TRBD2. Germline V gives CDR1 SSHAT, CDR2 FNYEAQ (reference sequence). This CDR3 spans 15 amino acids. The CDR3 DNA follows: TGTGCTAGCAGCCCGGGAGCGGGGGGGCAAGAGACCCAGTACTTC. It yields the protein CASSPGAGGQETQYF.

The V gene is TRBV19, the J gene TRBJ1-5; 8 bases fit TRBD1. Trimming removed 3 bases from V and 3 bases from J; junction bases left unmatched: 7. Looked up from germline, CDR1 is LNHDA and CDR2 is SQIVND (reference sequence). The CDR3 consists of 16 residues. The CDR3 here is CASSIQDRAFNQPQHF. The CDR3 DNA reads TGTGCCAGTAGTATTCAGGACAGGGCCTTCAATCAGCCCCAGCATTTT.